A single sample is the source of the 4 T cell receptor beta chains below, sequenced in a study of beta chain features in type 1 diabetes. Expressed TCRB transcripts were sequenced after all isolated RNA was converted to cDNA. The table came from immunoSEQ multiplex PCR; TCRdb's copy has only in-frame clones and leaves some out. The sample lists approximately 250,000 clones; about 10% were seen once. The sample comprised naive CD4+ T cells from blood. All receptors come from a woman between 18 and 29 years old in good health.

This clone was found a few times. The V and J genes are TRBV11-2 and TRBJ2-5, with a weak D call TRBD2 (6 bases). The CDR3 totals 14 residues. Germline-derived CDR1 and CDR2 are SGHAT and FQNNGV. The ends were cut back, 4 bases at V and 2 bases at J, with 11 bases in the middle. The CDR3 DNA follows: TGTGCCAGCAGCTCAGCCGGGGGTCAAGAGACCCAGTACTTC. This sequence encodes CASSSAGGQETQYF.

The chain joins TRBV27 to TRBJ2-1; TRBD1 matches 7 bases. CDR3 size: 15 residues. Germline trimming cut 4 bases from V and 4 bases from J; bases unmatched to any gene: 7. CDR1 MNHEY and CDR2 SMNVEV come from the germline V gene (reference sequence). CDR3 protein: CASSSLRDRYNEQFF. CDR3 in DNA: TGTGCCAGCAGTTCTCTCCGGGACAGATACAATGAGCAGTTCTTC.

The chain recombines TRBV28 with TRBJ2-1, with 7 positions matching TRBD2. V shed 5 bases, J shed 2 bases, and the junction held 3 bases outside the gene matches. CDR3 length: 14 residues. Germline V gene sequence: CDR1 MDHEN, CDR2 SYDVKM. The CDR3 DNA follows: TGTGCCAGCAGTCTGGCGGGGGCCTACAATGAGCAGTTCTTC. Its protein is CASSLAGAYNEQFF. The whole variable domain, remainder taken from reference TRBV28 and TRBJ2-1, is DVKVTQSSRYLVKRTGEKVFLECVQDMDHENMFWYRQDPGLGLRLIYFSYDVKMKEKGDIPEGYSVSREKKERFSLILESASTNQTSMYLCASSLAGAYNEQFFGPGTRLTVL.

This CDR3 is CASSETSGIRTDTQYF. Here the CDR3 DNA reads TGTGCCAGCAGTGAGACTAGCGGGATCCGAACAGATACGCAGTATTTT. The chain links TRBV2 to TRBJ2-3; the match to TRBD2 covers 11 bases. The CDR3 loop spans 16 amino acids. Per the germline V gene, CDR1 is SNHLY and CDR2 is FYNNEI. V shed 3 bases and J 3 bases; nucleotides not matched to a gene: 5.